Listed below are T cell receptor beta chains from one sample, sequenced in a study of molecular identifiers for immune sequencing clone quantification. MiXCR, applied by TCRdb to the PCR reads, yields one record per CDR3 protein. The sample carries about 640,000 distinct CDR3 sequences, 20% recorded once. The sequencing input was naive CD8+ T cells from blood, with Jurkat cell RNA spiked in. These receptors all come from a human donor in good health. Some libraries in this study had Jurkat cell RNA spiked in. Each CDR3 is given with its conserved first and last residue. A D gene is named only where the DNA matches it firmly. Size tells how often a clone was seen (once, few, many) or the class of an expanded clone, and some rows leave it out.

d_gene	v_gene	j_gene	abundance	len	CDR3aa	CDR3nt
-	TRBV4-3	TRBJ2-7	many	16	CASSQVWGTSRHEQYF	TGCGCCAGCAGCCAAGTTTGGGGGACTTCAAGGCACGAGCAGTACTTC
-	TRBV28	TRBJ1-3	-	16	CASRYFGQNSGNTIYF	TGTGCCAGCAGATATTTCGGACAGAACTCTGGAAACACCATATATTTT
-	TRBV10-2	TRBJ2-5	many	13	CASSDTAQETQYF	TGCGCCAGCAGTGATACAGCGCAAGAGACCCAGTACTTC
-	TRBV28	TRBJ2-3	many	14	CASSLAVGADTQYF	TGTGCCAGCAGTTTAGCGGTAGGGGCAGATACGCAGTATTTT
-	TRBV13	TRBJ2-2	many	16	CASSFLDQGQTGELFF	TGTGCCAGCAGCTTTTTGGACCAAGGACAAACCGGGGAGCTGTTTTTT
TRBD2	TRBV10-2	TRBJ2-1	-	14	CASRAGLANNEQFF	TGCGCCAGCAGGGCGGGACTAGCCAACAATGAGCAGTTCTTC
-	TRBV27	TRBJ1-2	many	13	CASSPSGSYGYTF	TGTGCCAGCAGTCCTAGCGGAAGCTATGGCTACACCTTC
TRBD1	TRBV6-2/TRBV6-3	TRBJ2-7	many	16	CASSYDGTGGNWEQYF	TGTGCCAGCAGCTACGATGGGACAGGGGGGAATTGGGAGCAGTACTTC
TRBD1	TRBV7-9	TRBJ2-5	many	14	CASSLGGGRETQYF	TGTGCCAGCAGTCTAGGGGGCGGGCGAGAGACCCAGTACTTC
-	TRBV20-1	TRBJ2-2	-	16	CSARGDGISNTRELFF	TGCAGTGCTAGAGGCGATGGGATCTCGAACACCAGGGAGCTGTTTTTT
-	TRBV15	TRBJ2-7	few	16	CATSNGPGDKNYEQYF	TGTGCCACCAGCAATGGACCAGGGGACAAAAATTACGAGCAGTACTTC
-	TRBV28	TRBJ2-3	many	15	CASNYGTTTTDTQYF	TGTGCCAGCAACTACGGGACAACAACCACAGATACGCAGTATTTT
TRBD1	TRBV28	TRBJ2-7	-	15	CASSSTTGGSDERYF	TGTGCCAGCAGTTCTACGACAGGGGGGAGCGACGAGCGGTACTTC
-	TRBV6-5	TRBJ1-2	few	16	CASSFGPPRDRYGYTF	TGTGCCAGCAGTTTCGGTCCCCCCAGGGACCGGTATGGCTACACCTTC
-	TRBV3-1	TRBJ2-1	-	17	CASSQEKAEPLYNEQFF	TGTGCCAGCAGCCAAGAGAAAGCGGAGCCTCTCTACAATGAGCAGTTCTTC
TRBD1	TRBV20-1	TRBJ2-7	many	14	CSARPRDREYEQYF	TGCAGTGCTAGGCCCCGGGACAGGGAGTACGAGCAGTACTTC
-	TRBV7-9	TRBJ1-1	many	14	CASSSGSVPTEAFF	TGTGCCAGCAGCTCGGGGTCCGTCCCCACTGAAGCTTTCTTT
-	TRBV12-3/TRBV12-4	TRBJ2-3	-	16	CASSSLGAGITDTQYF	TGTGCCAGCAGTTCTCTCGGGGCGGGAATTACAGATACGCAGTATTTT
TRBD2	TRBV7-7	TRBJ2-2	few	15	CASSPGLAGLGELFF	TGTGCCAGCAGCCCGGGACTAGCGGGGCTCGGGGAGCTGTTTTTT
-	TRBV4-3	TRBJ2-1	many	13	CASSQDWADEQFF	TGCGCCAGCAGCCAAGATTGGGCCGATGAGCAGTTCTTC
TRBD1	TRBV4-3	TRBJ1-1	many	16	CASSQDLHRGLSEAFF	TGCGCCAGCAGCCAAGATCTACACAGGGGTCTTTCTGAAGCTTTCTTT
TRBD2	TRBV6-6	TRBJ2-1	-	12	CASSQLAGWQFF	TGTGCCAGCAGCCAACTAGCGGGTTGGCAGTTCTTC
-	TRBV5-1	TRBJ2-5	many	14	CASSLGRNQETQYF	TGCGCCAGCAGCCTCGGACGGAACCAAGAGACCCAGTACTTC
TRBD1	TRBV20-1	TRBJ1-5	many	16	CSAPEQGAFSNQPQHF	TGCAGTGCCCCGGAACAGGGGGCCTTTAGCAATCAGCCCCAGCATTTT
-	TRBV30	TRBJ1-2	-	12	CAWSAAGHGYTF	TGTGCCTGGAGCGCCGCAGGCCATGGCTACACCTTC
-	TRBV5-5	TRBJ2-7	-	15	CASSLTQGGIYEQYF	TGTGCCAGCAGCTTAACCCAGGGGGGCATCTACGAGCAGTACTTC
TRBD1	TRBV4-1	TRBJ1-1	many	15	CASSQPTGAFTEAFF	TGCGCCAGCAGCCAACCTACAGGGGCGTTCACTGAAGCTTTCTTT
-	TRBV12-3/TRBV12-4	TRBJ2-3	many	14	CASSPPESTDTQYF	TGTGCCAGCAGTCCCCCGGAAAGCACAGATACGCAGTATTTT
-	TRBV27	TRBJ2-3	many	17	CASSLLGRLHYTDTQYF	TGTGCCAGCAGTTTATTGGGTAGGCTCCATTACACAGATACGCAGTATTTT
-	TRBV4-1	TRBJ1-2	few	15	CASSQNTGQLYGYTF	TGCGCCAGCAGCCAAAATACAGGGCAACTCTATGGCTACACCTTC
TRBD2	TRBV20-1	TRBJ2-7	many	19	CSARHYGLAGETALYEQYF	TGCAGTGCTAGACACTACGGACTAGCGGGGGAAACTGCCCTCTACGAGCAGTACTTC
-	TRBV11-2	TRBJ1-4	many	15	CASSSKEGYNEKLFF	TGTGCCAGCAGCTCGAAGGAGGGATATAATGAAAAACTGTTTTTT
-	TRBV24-1	TRBJ2-7	-	14	CATSDSGAFMGRYF	TGTGCCACCAGTGATTCTGGGGCGTTTATGGGGCGGTACTTC
TRBD2	TRBV7-9	TRBJ2-3	many	18	CASSSTTLAGFHPDTQYF	TGTGCCAGCAGCTCCACCACTCTAGCGGGATTTCACCCAGATACGCAGTATTTT
TRBD1	TRBV4-1	TRBJ1-1	-	15	CASSHPGQGRWEAFF	TGCGCCAGCAGCCATCCGGGACAGGGGCGCTGGGAAGCTTTCTTT
-	TRBV20-1	TRBJ2-2	-	16	CSARDALLVDTGELFF	TGCAGTGCTAGAGACGCGCTGCTAGTTGACACCGGGGAGCTGTTTTTT
-	TRBV7-9	TRBJ2-7	many	14	CASSLGVYSYEQYF	TGTGCCAGCAGCTTGGGAGTATACTCCTACGAGCAGTACTTC
-	TRBV4-3	TRBJ2-1	many	13	CASSHGGASEQFF	TGCGCCAGCAGCCATGGGGGGGCGAGTGAGCAGTTCTTC
TRBD2	TRBV4-3	TRBJ2-7	few	17	CASSQDILASGRYEQYF	TGCGCCAGCAGCCAAGATATCTTGGCTAGCGGGCGGTACGAGCAGTACTTC
-	TRBV21-1	TRBJ2-7	once	16	CASSAAVHRTTYGQYF	TGTGCCAGCAGCGCGGCGGTACACAGGACAACCTACGGGCAGTACTTC
-	TRBV19	TRBJ2-7	few	14	CASSASVGSYEQYF	TGTGCCAGTAGCGCCTCGGTGGGGTCTTACGAGCAGTACTTC
TRBD2	TRBV4-1	TRBJ2-7	few	15	CASSHGTSGVYEQYF	TGCGCCAGCAGCCATGGGACTAGCGGGGTCTACGAGCAGTACTTC
TRBD1	TRBV4-3	TRBJ2-7	many	15	CASSQGTGRPNEQYF	TGCGCCAGCAGCCAAGGGACAGGCCGACCGAACGAGCAGTACTTC
-	TRBV28	TRBJ2-1	few	15	CASSSAVPSYNEQFF	TGTGCCAGCAGTTCAGCGGTGCCGTCCTACAATGAGCAGTTCTTC
-	TRBV5-6	TRBJ2-5	few	14	CASSIGWGLETQYF	TGTGCCAGCAGCATTGGTTGGGGGTTGGAGACCCAGTACTTC
-	TRBV5-8	TRBJ2-5	many	14	CADQEGRDQETQYF	TGTGCCGACCAGGAAGGCAGGGACCAAGAGACCCAGTACTTC
-	TRBV29-1	TRBJ1-1	many	13	CSVVRVDNTEAFF	TGCAGCGTCGTCCGGGTCGATAACACTGAAGCTTTCTTT
-	TRBV6-5	TRBJ2-7	many	14	CASSYGTNSYEQYF	TGTGCCAGCAGTTACGGGACGAACTCCTACGAGCAGTACTTC
TRBD2	TRBV27	TRBJ2-3	few	20	CASSFQFRDLSGGNTDTLYF	TGTGCCAGCAGTTTCCAGTTTAGAGACCTTAGCGGGGGCAACACAGATACGCTGTATTTT
TRBD2	TRBV9	TRBJ2-7	many	14	CASATGTRPYEQYF	TGTGCCAGCGCGACCGGGACTAGACCCTACGAGCAGTACTTC
TRBD1	TRBV15	TRBJ2-2	many	16	CATSRSGGRDTGELFF	TGTGCCACCAGCAGATCAGGGGGCCGGGACACCGGGGAGCTGTTTTTT
-	TRBV29-1	TRBJ2-5	many	14	CSVEGASDQETQYF	TGCAGCGTTGAAGGGGCTAGCGACCAAGAGACCCAGTACTTC